Listed below are T cell receptor beta chains from one sample, sequenced in a study of tumor-infiltrating lymphocytes in primary liver carcinoma. One entry per CDR3 protein results from TCRdb running MiXCR on the multiplex PCR reads. Seen here are tens of thousands of distinct CDR3 sequences, over 65% observed once, and the top ten hold roughly 24%. Sequencing used liver tumor tissue from sampling region 3. The receptors stem from a middle-aged man with primary liver carcinoma and hepatitis B virus infection. The CDR3 runs from the conserved cysteine through the conserved F or W. The D gene is left open where the match is weak. Expanded clones get a size class; other rows say once, few or many, or leave the size out.

size: NA; D: NA; V: TRBV6-6; J: TRBJ2-3; CDR3: CANSLLAGTDTQYF; DNA: TGTGCCAACAGTTTACTAGCAGGAACAGATACGCAGTATTTT
size: NA; D: NA; V: TRBV10-2; J: TRBJ1-5; CDR3: CASCESGGEGQPQHF; DNA: TGCGCCAGCTGTGAGTCCGGGGGTGAGGGTCAGCCCCAACATTTT
size: once; D: TRBD1; V: TRBV4-1; J: TRBJ2-7; CDR3: CASSLGTVGHYEQYF; DNA: TGCGCCAGTAGCCTCGGGACAGTAGGCCACTATGAGCAGTACTTC
size: many; D: NA; V: TRBV12-3/TRBV12-4; J: TRBJ2-1; CDR3: CASSPLSNEQFF; DNA: TGTGCCAGCAGTCCACTTTCCAATGAGCAGTTCTTC
size: NA; D: NA; V: TRBV11-2; J: TRBJ1-6; CDR3: CASSSGVSGEGSLLHF; DNA: TGTGCCAGCAGCTCAGGGGTCTCCGGAGAAGGTTCACTCCTCCACTTT
size: NA; D: TRBD1; V: TRBV6-6; J: TRBJ2-3; CDR3: CPTSLFLGQGTDTQYF; DNA: TGTCCCACCAGTCTCTTTTTGGGACAGGGGACAGATACGCAGTATTTT
size: NA; D: NA; V: TRBV12-3/TRBV12-4; J: TRBJ2-1; CDR3: CASSYRPHNEHFF; DNA: TGTGCCAGCAGTTATAGACCCCACAATGAGCATTTCTTC
size: NA; D: NA; V: TRBV4-2; J: TRBJ2-3; CDR3: CACSQAPQTTDTQYF; DNA: TGTGCCTGCAGCCAAGCCCCCCAGACCACAGATACGCAGTATTTC
size: NA; D: NA; V: TRBV4-2; J: TRBJ2-7; CDR3: CVSRQEGTRGYEQYF; DNA: TGTGTCAGCAGACAAGAAGGTACCCGGGGCTACGAGCAGTACTTC
size: medium-sized; D: TRBD2; V: TRBV7-8; J: TRBJ2-1; CDR3: CASRPSGSPLGEQFF; DNA: TGTGCCAGCAGGCCTAGCGGTTCCCCTCTCGGGGAGCAGTTCTTC
size: NA; D: NA; V: TRBV6-1; J: TRBJ2-4; CDR3: CACSEGLLAKNIQYF; DNA: TGTGCCTGCAGTGAAGGCCTCCTAGCCAAAAACATTCAGTACTTC
size: NA; D: NA; V: TRBV29-1; J: TRBJ2-5; CDR3: CSVEEQFKETQYF; DNA: TGCAGCGTTGAAGAACAGTTTAAAGAGACCCAGTACTTC
size: NA; D: NA; V: TRBV4-1; J: TRBJ1-6; CDR3: CAGSQGDQRDSPFHF; DNA: TGTGCCGGCAGCCAAGGGGATCAGCGCGATTCACCCTTCCACTTT
size: NA; D: NA; V: TRBV28; J: TRBJ1-2; CDR3: CASSRPGAGTNGYTF; DNA: TGTGCCAGCAGTCGCCCGGGGGCAGGGACGAATGGATACACTTTC
size: NA; D: NA; V: TRBV6-5; J: TRBJ2-7; CDR3: CASKNYGSCEQYF; DNA: TGTGCCAGTAAGAACTACGGCTCCTGCGAGCAGTACTTC
size: NA; D: TRBD1; V: TRBV6-6; J: TRBJ1-1; CDR3: CASSPRQGNTEAFF; DNA: TGTGCTAGCAGTCCGAGACAGGGTAACACTGAAGCTTTCTTT